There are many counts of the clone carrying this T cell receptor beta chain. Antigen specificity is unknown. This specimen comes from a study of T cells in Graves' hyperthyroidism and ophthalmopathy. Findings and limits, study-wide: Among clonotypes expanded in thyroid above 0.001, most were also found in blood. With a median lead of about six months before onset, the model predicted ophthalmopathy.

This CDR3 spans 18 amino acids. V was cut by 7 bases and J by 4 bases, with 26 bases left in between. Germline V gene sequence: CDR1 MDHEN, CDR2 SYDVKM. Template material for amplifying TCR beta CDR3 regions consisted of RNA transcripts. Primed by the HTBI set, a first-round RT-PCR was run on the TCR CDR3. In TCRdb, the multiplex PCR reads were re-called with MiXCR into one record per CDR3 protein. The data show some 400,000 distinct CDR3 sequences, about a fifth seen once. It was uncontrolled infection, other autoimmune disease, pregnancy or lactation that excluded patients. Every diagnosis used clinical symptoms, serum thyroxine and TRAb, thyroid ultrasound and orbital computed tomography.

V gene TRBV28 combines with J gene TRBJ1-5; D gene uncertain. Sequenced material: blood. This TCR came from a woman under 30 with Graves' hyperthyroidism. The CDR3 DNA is TGTGCCAGCACCGAAGTTGTGGGCGGATGGGTAGAGAATCAGCCCCAGCATTTT. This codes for CASTEVVGGWVENQPQHF.